These T cell receptor beta chains were read from a single sample in a study of shared clonotypes between healthy human individuals. Clones were sequenced by immunoSEQ multiplex PCR, and TCRdb holds only the in-frame ones, with some missing. The table has some 1,600,000 clones, around 98% seen once. Sequences were obtained from naive CD4+ T cells sorted from blood. Source of these receptors: a man aged 30 to 45 in good health. Both conserved end residues are trimmed from each CDR3.

TRBV28,ASSPGGTNTEAF
TRBV4-1,ASSQELLSYNEQF
TRBV5-1,ASSLVRTPNTGELF
TRBV7-7,ASRPWQGEVRFNEQF
TRBV6-5,ASALGPTRYEQY
TRBV7-2,ASSLGTGLYEQY
TRBV19,ASRQASGAF
TRBV19,ASRTSGSGEQY
TRBV12-5,ASGTGRTGGYT
TRBV30,AWSLLTGRSSF
TRBV6-1,ASSEAVPFTSGRYSPYNEQF
TRBV4-1,ASSQERARGSEQY
TRBV7-2,ASSLRSGGYEQY
TRBV4-2,ASSQEVGGSLHEQY
TRBV5-1,ASSLGSGTWGSYEQY
TRBV11-2,ASSLSDSGGGYT
TRBV11-3,ASSLAPAGDNEQF
TRBV18,ASSPAAVGQPQH
TRBV9,ASSVFDRGRAGYT
TRBV18,ASSPPRQQRDNEQF
TRBV12-2,ASRSGTKTDTQY
TRBV5-4,ASSSGLDYNEQF
TRBV7-9,ASSLAGTSAILAKNIQY
TRBV5-1,ASSLGLGGGETQY
TRBV5-1,ASSSYGDVSTDTQY
TRBV10-3,AISESGYEQY
TRBV20-1,SVTRGEKLF
TRBV4-2,ASSQELSSSYNEQF
TRBV10-2,ASSPRGGVEQF
TRBV18,ASSPWGQGIANEQY